This entry concerns a single T cell receptor (beta chain). Its target is not known. At cycle 4 day 1, cycle 7 day 1, and baseline, blood was sampled. Repertoires were generated with immunoSEQ multiplex PCR, while TCRdb's copy carries only in-frame clones and drops some. The sample includes around 65,000 clones, about 91% of them seen just once. The CDR3 runs to 12 residues. V was cut by 4 bases and J by 0 bases, with 5 bases left in between. CDR1 is SGHDT and CDR2 is YYEEEE in the germline V gene. These data are taken from a study of OX40 agonist ivuxolimab in advanced cancers. As for the study in general: Clinicians treated patients with ivuxolimab, an agonistic anti-OX40 (CD134) antibody. Study-level findings and limits: Partly responding patients at 0.1-3.0 mg/kg showed some of the smallest clonal expansion. Both blood CD4+ and CD8+ T cells showed clonal growth by week 6 at 0.1 to 3.0 mg/kg.

This specimen was CD4+ or CD8+ T cells sorted from blood, taken in a trial of the OX40 agonist ivuxolimab. The receptor comes from an adult with an advanced solid tumor such as melanoma, head and neck, liver or kidney cancer. The genes are TRBV5-6 and TRBJ2-7; D is unclear. The CDR3 DNA is TGTGCCAGCAGCCCAGGCTCCTACGAGCAGTACTTC. Its protein is CASSPGSYEQYF.